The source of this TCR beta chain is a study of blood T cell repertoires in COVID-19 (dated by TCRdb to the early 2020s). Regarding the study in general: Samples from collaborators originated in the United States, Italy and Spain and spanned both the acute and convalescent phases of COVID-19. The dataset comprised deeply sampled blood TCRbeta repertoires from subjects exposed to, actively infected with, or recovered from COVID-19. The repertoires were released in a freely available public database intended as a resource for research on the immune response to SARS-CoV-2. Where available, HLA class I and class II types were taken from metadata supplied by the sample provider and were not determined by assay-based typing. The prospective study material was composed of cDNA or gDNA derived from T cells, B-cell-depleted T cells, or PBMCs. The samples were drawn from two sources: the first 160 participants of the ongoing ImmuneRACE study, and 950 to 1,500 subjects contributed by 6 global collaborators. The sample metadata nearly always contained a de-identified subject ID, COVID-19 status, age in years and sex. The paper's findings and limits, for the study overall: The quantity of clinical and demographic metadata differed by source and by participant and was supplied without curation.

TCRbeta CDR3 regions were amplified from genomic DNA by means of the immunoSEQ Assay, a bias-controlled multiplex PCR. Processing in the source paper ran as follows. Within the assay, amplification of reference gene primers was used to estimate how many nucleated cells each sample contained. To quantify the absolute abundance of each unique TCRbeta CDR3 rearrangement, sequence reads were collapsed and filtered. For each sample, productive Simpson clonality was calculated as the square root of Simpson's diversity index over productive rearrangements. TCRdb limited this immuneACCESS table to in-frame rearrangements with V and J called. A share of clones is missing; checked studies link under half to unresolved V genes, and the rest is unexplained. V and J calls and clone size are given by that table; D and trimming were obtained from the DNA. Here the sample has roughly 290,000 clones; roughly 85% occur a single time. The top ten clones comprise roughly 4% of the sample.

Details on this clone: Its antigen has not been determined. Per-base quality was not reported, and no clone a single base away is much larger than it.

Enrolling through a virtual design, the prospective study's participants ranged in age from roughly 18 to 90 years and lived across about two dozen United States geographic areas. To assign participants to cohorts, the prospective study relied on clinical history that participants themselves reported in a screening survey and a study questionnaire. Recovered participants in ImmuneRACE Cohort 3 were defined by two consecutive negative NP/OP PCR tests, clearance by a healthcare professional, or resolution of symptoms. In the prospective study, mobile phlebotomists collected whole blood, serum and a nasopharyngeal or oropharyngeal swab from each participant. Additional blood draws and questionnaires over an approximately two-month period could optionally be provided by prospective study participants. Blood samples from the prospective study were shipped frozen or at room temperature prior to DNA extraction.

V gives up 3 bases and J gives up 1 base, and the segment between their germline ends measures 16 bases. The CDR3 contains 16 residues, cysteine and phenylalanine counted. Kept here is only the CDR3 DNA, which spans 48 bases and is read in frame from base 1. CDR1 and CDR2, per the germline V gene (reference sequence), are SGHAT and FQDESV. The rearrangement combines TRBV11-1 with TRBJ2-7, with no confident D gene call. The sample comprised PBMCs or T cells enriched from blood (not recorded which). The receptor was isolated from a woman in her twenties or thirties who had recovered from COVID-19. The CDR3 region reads CASSFSGPRESYEQYF. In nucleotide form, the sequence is TGTGCCAGCAGCTTCTCTGGGCCCCGTGAGTCCTACGAGCAGTACTTC.